This TCR beta chain was captured in a study of cytotoxic CD8 clonotypes in ibrutinib-treated CLL (dated by TCRdb to about 2021). The study in broad terms: In this cohort, over 14 patients were treatment-naive and approximately twelve were relapsed/refractory, while some 18 had unmutated IGHV. Of the approximately 86 participants in the trial, about two dozen had longitudinal samples available. An average of 255,043 productive templates and 94,082 productive rearrangements was obtained per sample. Responses were partial in around 25 patients and complete in 2; after median approximately 69 months follow-up, some 14 stayed in remission and 12 progressed. Samples at response were collected after a median of about 12 months of treatment, with a range of roughly 6 to 40 months. Patients were still on ibrutinib when every remission and progressive disease sample was collected. Cryopreserved peripheral blood mononuclear cells were collected before treatment, at response, and at either disease progression or sustained remission. Points the paper makes about the study in general: At baseline, clonality was higher than in age-matched healthy donors and showed a strong correlation with circulating CD8+ T-cell counts. At ibrutinib response clonality went up, during sustained remission it held steady, and at progression it dropped back toward baseline. Sampling times were not matched between sustained-remission and progressing patients, and lymph node repertoires were not studied. Public clonotypes were found to be uncommon and were observed to contract or remain stable during treatment; the increase in clonality was shown to reflect expansion of private clonotypes at ibrutinib response.

A MiSeq instrument was used for deep resolution sequencing, which targeted depths ranging from 1 in 1 million up to 1 in 200,000 T cells, with coverage averaging 10x for each clonotype. The immunoSEQ hsTCRB Kit was used to generate TCR beta libraries. The original pipeline was this. The data were analyzed with ImmunoSEQ Analyzer and ImmunoSEQ Data Assistant, and V, D and J gene assignments followed IMGT definitions. Clonality, which ranges from 0 to 1, was calculated by subtracting the normalized Shannon entropy of productive rearrangement frequencies from one. Public clonotype analysis was restricted to overrepresented clonotypes comprising at least 0.05% of each patient's repertoire. Around 14 repertoires from age-matched healthy donors, obtained from immuneACCESS, served as clonality controls. Entries here come from immuneACCESS through TCRdb and include only in-frame sequences with V and J called. Some clones fail to appear in such tables; in the studies checked, an unresolved V gene covers under half of the shortfall, and the cause of the remainder is unknown. The D gene and trimming were derived from the DNA, and the V and J assignments and clone size from that table. Counted in this sample were about 130,000 clones; under 90% of them appeared once. The ten largest clones capture less than 4% of the sample.

The CDR3 holds 16 amino acids from the cysteine to the phenylalanine. Kept here is only the CDR3 DNA, which spans 48 bases and is read in frame from base 1. Relative to germline, V is 4 bases shorter and J is 0 bases shorter, with 16 bases between their ends. The germline V gene specifies SGHRS as CDR1 and YFSETQ as CDR2. The time point label of this sample denotes: approximately 25 months on ibrutinib. For TCR beta library preparation, about 2 micrograms of genomic DNA were isolated from cryopreserved PBMCs. Longitudinal blood samples from CLL patients on ibrutinib monotherapy were analyzed using high-throughput TCR beta sequencing. The patients were enrolled in a single-center, open-label phase 2 trial of ibrutinib monotherapy. With regard to this clone: This receptor's antigen is unknown. No much larger clonotype is one base removed from it; base qualities were not supplied.

Sequencing used PBMCs, obtained after 24 months of ibrutinib treatment. This TCR was sampled from a human donor with chronic lymphocytic leukemia. The chain employs TRBV5-1 and TRBJ1-1; TRBD1 is a weak D gene call, 6 bases matching. CDR3 sequence: CASSGGPQGVNTEAFF. In nucleotides, the sequence is TGCGCCAGCAGCGGGGGACCACAGGGTGTGAACACTGAAGCTTTCTTT. The CDR3, completed at both ends by the reference TRBV5-1 and TRBJ1-1 genes, gives the full variable domain KAGVTQTPRYLIKTRGQQVTLSCSPISGHRSVSWYQQTPGQGLQFLFEYFSETQRNKGNFPGRFSGRQFSNSRSEMNVSTLELGDSALYLCASSGGPQGVNTEAFFGQGTRLTVV.